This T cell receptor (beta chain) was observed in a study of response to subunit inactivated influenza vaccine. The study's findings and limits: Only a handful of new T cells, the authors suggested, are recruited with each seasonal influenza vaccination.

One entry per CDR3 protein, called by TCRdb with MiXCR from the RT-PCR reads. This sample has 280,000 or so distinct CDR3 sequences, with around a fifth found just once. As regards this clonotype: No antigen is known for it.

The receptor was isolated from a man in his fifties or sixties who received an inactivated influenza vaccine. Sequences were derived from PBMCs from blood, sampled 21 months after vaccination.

This chain's CDR3 is CSARTLAGESYEQYF. CDR3 in DNA: TGCAGTGCTAGGACTCTAGCGGGGGAGTCCTACGAGCAGTACTTC. The chain carries TRBV20-1 and TRBJ2-7; 10 positions agree with TRBD2. This CDR3 contains 15 residues. Germline CDR1 and CDR2: DFQATT and SNEGSKA (reference sequence). V lost 3 bases, J lost 1 base, and 6 bases stayed unmatched.